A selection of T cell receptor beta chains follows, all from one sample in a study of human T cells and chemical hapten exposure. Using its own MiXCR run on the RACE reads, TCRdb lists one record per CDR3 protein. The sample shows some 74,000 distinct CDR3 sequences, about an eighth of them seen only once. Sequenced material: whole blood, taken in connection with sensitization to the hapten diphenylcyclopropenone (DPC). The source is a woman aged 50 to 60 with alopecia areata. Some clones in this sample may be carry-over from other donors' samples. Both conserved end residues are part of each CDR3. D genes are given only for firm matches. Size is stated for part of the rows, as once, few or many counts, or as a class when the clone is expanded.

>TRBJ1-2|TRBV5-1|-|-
TGCGCCAGCAGCTTCAGGGGTTCCTATGGCTACACCTTC
CASSFRGSYGYTF
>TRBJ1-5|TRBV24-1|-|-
TGTGCCACCAGTGATCCCTCCGCGGGTGTAGTCCAGCATTTT
CATSDPSAGVVQHF
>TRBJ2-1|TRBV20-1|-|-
TGCAGTGCTAGAGATTTCCGGTTTCCCTACAATGAGCAGTTCTTC
CSARDFRFPYNEQFF
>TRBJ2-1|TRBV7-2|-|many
TGTGCCAGCAGCCCCCCGACAATCGAGCAGTTCTTC
CASSPPTIEQFF
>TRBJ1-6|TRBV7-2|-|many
TGTGCCAGCAGCTTCCGGCACTCAGGGGATTCACCCCTCCACTTT
CASSFRHSGDSPLHF
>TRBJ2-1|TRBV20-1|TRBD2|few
TGCAGTGCTGGGCTGGGGACTAGCGGGGGGAATGAGCAGTTCTTC
CSAGLGTSGGNEQFF
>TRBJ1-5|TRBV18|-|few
TGTGCCAGCTCACCATTCAGGGAAGATCAGCCCCAGCATTTT
CASSPFREDQPQHF
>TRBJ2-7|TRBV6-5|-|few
TGTGCCAGCAGTTGGACTATTAGGGGCGGGGAGCAGTACTTC
CASSWTIRGGEQYF
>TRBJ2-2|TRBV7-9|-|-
TGTGCCAGCAGCTTCGGGCGAGACACCGGGGAGCTGTTTTTT
CASSFGRDTGELFF
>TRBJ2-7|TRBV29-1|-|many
TGCAGCGTTGAGGCCAGCTCCTACGAGCAGTACTTC
CSVEASSYEQYF
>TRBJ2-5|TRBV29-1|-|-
TGCAGCGTTGAAGATCCATGGGGATCAGAGACCCAGTACTTC
CSVEDPWGSETQYF
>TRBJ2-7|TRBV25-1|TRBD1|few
TGTGCCAGCAGTGAAGGACAGGGCTCCTACGAGCAGTACTTC
CASSEGQGSYEQYF
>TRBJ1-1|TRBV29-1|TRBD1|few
TGCAGCGTCAGACAGGGTAGCAGCACTGAAGCTTTCTTT
CSVRQGSSTEAFF
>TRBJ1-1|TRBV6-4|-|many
TGTGCCAGCAGCCAGGAAATGAACACTGAAGCTTTCTTT
CASSQEMNTEAFF
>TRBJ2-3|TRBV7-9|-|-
TGTGCCAGCAGCTTTTACGGGAGCACAGATACGCAGTATTTT
CASSFYGSTDTQYF
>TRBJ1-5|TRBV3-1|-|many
TGTGCCAGCAGCCAAGTATGGGGATCCAATCAGCCCCAGCATTTT
CASSQVWGSNQPQHF
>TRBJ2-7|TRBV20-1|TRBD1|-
TGCAGTACAACCGGGACAGGGAACTCCTACGAGCAGTACTTC
CSTTGTGNSYEQYF
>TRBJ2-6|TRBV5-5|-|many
TGTGCCAGCAGCCCGAGGGGGACTGGGGCCAACGTCCTGACTTTC
CASSPRGTGANVLTF
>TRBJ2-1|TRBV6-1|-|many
TGTGCCAGCACCAGTAACAATGAGCAGTTCTTC
CASTSNNEQFF
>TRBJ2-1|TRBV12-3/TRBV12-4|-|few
TGTGCCAGCAGTTTTGTCAGGGTCTATGAGCAGTTCTTC
CASSFVRVYEQFF
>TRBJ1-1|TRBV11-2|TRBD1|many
TGTGCCAGCAGCCCGGACAGGGGCAGGTACACTGAAGCTTTCTTT
CASSPDRGRYTEAFF
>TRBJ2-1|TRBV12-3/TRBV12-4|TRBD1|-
TGTGCCAGCAGGCGGGACAGGGACTACAATGAGCAGTTCTTC
CASRRDRDYNEQFF
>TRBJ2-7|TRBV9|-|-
TGTGCCAGCAGCGTAGGAGGCAGTTCCTACGAGCAGTACTTC
CASSVGGSSYEQYF
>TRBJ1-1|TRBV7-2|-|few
TGTGCCAGCAGCTTAGCTTCAGCCATGAACACTGAAGCTTTCTTT
CASSLASAMNTEAFF
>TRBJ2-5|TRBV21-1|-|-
TGTGCCAGCAGCAATAACCCATCAGAGACCCAGTACTTC
CASSNNPSETQYF
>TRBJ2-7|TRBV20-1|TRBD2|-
TGCAGTGCTAGAGATGTCGCGGGAGGGCCCCCCGAGCAGTACTTC
CSARDVAGGPPEQYF
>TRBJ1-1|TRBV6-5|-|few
TGTGCCAGCAGTCGGAGGGGAGTCCCTGAAGCTTTCTTT
CASSRRGVPEAFF
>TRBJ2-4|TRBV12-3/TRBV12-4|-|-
TGTGCCAGCAGTTTAAGAGGGATGAATTCTAGAAACATTCAGTACTTC
CASSLRGMNSRNIQYF
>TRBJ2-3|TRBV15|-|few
TGTGCCACCAGCAGAGAGGGAAAGCGTAGCACAGATACGCAGTATTTT
CATSREGKRSTDTQYF
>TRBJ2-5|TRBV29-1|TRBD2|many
TGCAGCGTTGAAACTAGCGGGGCGGGGGAGACCCAGTACTTC
CSVETSGAGETQYF
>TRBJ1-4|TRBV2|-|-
TGTGCCAGCAGTGAAGACAGGTTTAATGAAAAACTGTTTTTT
CASSEDRFNEKLFF
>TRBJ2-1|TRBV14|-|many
TGTGCCAGCAGCCAACTCGCGGGGTACAATGAGCAGTTCTTC
CASSQLAGYNEQFF
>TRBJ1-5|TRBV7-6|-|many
TGTGCCAGCAGCTTAGCGTTCGGCCGCTTCCCCAATCAGCCCCAGCATTTT
CASSLAFGRFPNQPQHF
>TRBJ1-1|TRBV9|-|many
TGTGCCAGCAGCGTAGGGATGCAGGGGGAAGCTTTCTTT
CASSVGMQGEAFF
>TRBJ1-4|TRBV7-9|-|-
TGTGCCAGCAGCCTGTCACCACAGGGTACTAATGAAAAACTGTTTTTT
CASSLSPQGTNEKLFF
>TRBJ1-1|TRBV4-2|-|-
TGTGCCAGCAGTCCATTATTAGGGAGAACTGAAGCTTTCTTT
CASSPLLGRTEAFF